This T cell receptor beta chain stems from a study of low-dose radiotherapy and immunotherapy resistance in tumors (dated by TCRdb to between 2021 and 2024). Broadly, across the study: Patients in Cohort 1 were given 0.5 Gy per fraction every 2 weeks, and the prescribed total PTV dose was 6.5 Gy. Patients in Cohort 2 were given 1 Gy per fraction every two weeks, for a total of 13 Gy across 26 weeks. Nivolumab was administered intravenously as a 240 mg flat dose every two weeks, and ipilimumab was administered intravenously at 1 mg/kg every six weeks. Every two weeks, patients got intravenous cyclophosphamide at 200 mg/m2, given one day ahead of each radiation and immunotherapy administration. Starting on cycle 1 day 1, patients took 300 mg of aspirin by mouth once a day for four cycles. The trial did not randomize participants into treatment groups. Eight patients were included in the translational analysis, namely three from the first dose cohort plus the first five from the second dose cohort.

Notes on this clonotype: This clone's antigen is unknown. One base separates it from a far larger clone, so it is likely a read error.

From the cysteine up to the phenylalanine, the CDR3 has a length of 14 residues. Only the CDR3 part of the read is kept: 42 bases, read in frame from the first base. The junction shows trimming of 0 bases on V and 10 bases on J, plus 14 bases between the germline ends. Sequencing instrument: Illumina HiSeq 2500. Superscript III and a set of TRAV- and TRBV-specific primers were used to synthesize first-strand cDNA, so that both TCRalpha and TCRbeta chains were covered. TCRs were amplified with Phusion for roughly 19 PCR cycles, with a constant-region primer paired with the adapter attached to the V primers. The MessageAmp II aRNA Amplification Kit was used to amplify the isolated mRNA, with in vitro transcription run for 16 hours at 37 degrees C. The Dynabeads mRNA DIRECT Purification Kit was used to isolate mRNA for TCR sequencing. Indexed Illumina adapters were added in a second approximately 24-cycle Phusion PCR, and the resulting products were purified with AMPure XP beads. Under the source paper's analysis protocol: Using custom Perl scripts, TCR sequences that encoded the same protein were pooled, out-of-frame sequences were dropped, and the abundance of each clonotype was calculated. Any TCR sequence supported by only a single read was excluded from analysis. Among the metrics used to describe the repertoires were Shannon entropy, Gini index, clonality, richness, and the frequency of TCRs shared between repertoires. The public reads were reanalyzed by TCRdb: fastp trimming at Q25, MiXCR alignment, in-frame beta chains only. Rows matching on CDR3 protein sequence are summarized as one entry with the most common DNA and genes. These V and J calls rely on TCRdb rather than the paper's analysis. In this sample the table shows nearly 60,000 distinct CDR3 sequences, around a quarter of which occur a single time. Clones ranked in the top ten supply approximately 7.2% of the sample.

In the paper's terms, the time point label means: after trial treatment. The treatment or condition label, as the study defines it: LDRT plus nivolumab, ipilimumab, low-dose cyclophosphamide and aspirin (RACIN trial). Donors were enrolled in RACIN, a single-arm phase I dose-escalation trial combining nivolumab, ipilimumab, aspirin, low-dose cyclophosphamide and low-dose radiotherapy. To be eligible, a patient needed to have an advanced solid tumor that was TIL-negative. The rearranged segments are TRBV5-7 and TRBJ2-1, and possibly TRBD2, on 7 matching bases. TRBV5-7 is annotated as an ORF whose role is uncertain. Material: PBMCs, obtained after low-dose radiotherapy plus immunotherapy. This TCR was recovered from a male donor with prostate cancer. CDR3 sequence: CASSLVGGAYEQFF. The nucleotide sequence reads TGTGCCAGCAGCTTGGTGGGGGGGGCCTACGAGCAGTTCTTC.